The text below deals with one T cell receptor (beta chain). Its antigen is currently not known. No much larger clone is present one base from it, and per-base qualities are unavailable. The data derive from a study of control samples from healthy donors and cancer patients (dated by TCRdb to 2020 to 2021). Preparation of the library involved the immunoSEQ multiplex PCR assay. The source is immuneACCESS, and TCRdb retained only in-frame sequences with V and J called. Part of the clones is not carried over; for the studies checked, unresolved V genes explain less than half of this, and the remainder is unexplained. The sample contains around 130,000 clones, about 86% of them found a single time. Of the sample, about 12% is held by the ten largest clones. V has 6 bases trimmed and J has 0 bases trimmed; junction bases matching no gene number 3. The CDR3 goes from the cysteine to the phenylalanine over 15 residues. Only CDR3 DNA is held: 45 bases, read in frame from base 1. In the germline V gene, CDR1 corresponds to SNHLY and CDR2 to FYNNEI.

The source of this sequence is a man under 40 in good health. The sequence links TRBV2 to TRBJ1-1, and 11 bases in between align with TRBD1. Material for sequencing was blood. The DNA reads TGTGCCAGCAGGGGACAGGGGGATATGAACACTGAAGCTTTCTTT. Protein translation: CASRGQGDMNTEAFF.